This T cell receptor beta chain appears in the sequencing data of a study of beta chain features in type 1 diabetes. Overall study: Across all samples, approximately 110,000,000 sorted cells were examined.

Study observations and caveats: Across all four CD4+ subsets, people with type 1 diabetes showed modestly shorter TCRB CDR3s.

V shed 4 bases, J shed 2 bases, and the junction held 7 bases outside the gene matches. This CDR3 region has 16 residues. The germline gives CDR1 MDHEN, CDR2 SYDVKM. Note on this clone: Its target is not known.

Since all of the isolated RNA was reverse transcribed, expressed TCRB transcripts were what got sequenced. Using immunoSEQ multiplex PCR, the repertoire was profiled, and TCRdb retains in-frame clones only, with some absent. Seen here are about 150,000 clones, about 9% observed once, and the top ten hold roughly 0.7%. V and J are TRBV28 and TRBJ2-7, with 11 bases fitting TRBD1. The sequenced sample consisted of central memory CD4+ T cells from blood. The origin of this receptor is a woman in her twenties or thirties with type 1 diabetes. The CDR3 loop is CASSSLGTGGTYEQYF. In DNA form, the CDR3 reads TGTGCCAGCAGTTCCCTCGGGACAGGGGGGACCTACGAGCAGTACTTC.